Here is one T cell receptor beta chain with its context. The data were obtained in a study of cytomegalovirus exposure and HLA in healthy donors. PCR primers comprised 60 Vbeta and 13 Jbeta primers. The table came from immunoSEQ multiplex PCR; TCRdb's copy has only in-frame clones and leaves some out. The data hold about 140,000 clones, with about 80% observed a single time. Germline V gene sequence: CDR1 SGHDN, CDR2 FVKESK. V lost 0 bases to trimming and J lost 2 bases, with 15 bases between them. The CDR3 covers 17 residues. The TCR originated in a middle-aged woman in good health and CMV-seronegative. Sequenced sample: PBMCs. The chain employs TRBV14 and TRBJ2-3; D possibly corresponds to TRBD1 (6 bases). This CDR3 is CASSQEARTALTDTQYF. Written as DNA, the CDR3 is TGTGCCAGCAGCCAAGAAGCCCGGACAGCGCTCACAGATACGCAGTATTTT. Drawing the rest from reference TRBV14 and TRBJ2-3, the complete variable domain is EAGVTQFPSHSVIEKGQTVTLRCDPISGHDNLYWYRRVMGKEIKFLLHFVKESKQDESGMPNNRFLAERTGGTYSTLKVQPAELEDSGVYFCASSQEARTALTDTQYFGPGTRLTVL.